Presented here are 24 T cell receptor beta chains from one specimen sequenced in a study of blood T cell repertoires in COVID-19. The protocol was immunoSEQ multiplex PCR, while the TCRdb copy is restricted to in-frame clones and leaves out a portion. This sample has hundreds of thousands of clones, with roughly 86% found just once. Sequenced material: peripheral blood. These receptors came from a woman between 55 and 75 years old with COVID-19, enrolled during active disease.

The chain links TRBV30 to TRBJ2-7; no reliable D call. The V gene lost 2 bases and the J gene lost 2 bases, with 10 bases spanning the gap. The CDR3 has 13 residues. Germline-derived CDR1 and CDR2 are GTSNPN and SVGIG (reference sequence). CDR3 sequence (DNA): TGTGCCTGGAGTTCCCCGTGGCCCTACGAGCAGTACTTC. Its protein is CAWSSPWPYEQYF.

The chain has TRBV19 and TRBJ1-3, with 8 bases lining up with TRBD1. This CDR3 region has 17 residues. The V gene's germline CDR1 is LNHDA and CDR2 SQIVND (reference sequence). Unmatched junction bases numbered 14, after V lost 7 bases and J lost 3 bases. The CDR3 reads CASNLLGQGARGNTIYF. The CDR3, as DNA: TGTGCCAGTAACCTTCTGGGGCAGGGGGCGCGTGGAAACACCATATATTTT.

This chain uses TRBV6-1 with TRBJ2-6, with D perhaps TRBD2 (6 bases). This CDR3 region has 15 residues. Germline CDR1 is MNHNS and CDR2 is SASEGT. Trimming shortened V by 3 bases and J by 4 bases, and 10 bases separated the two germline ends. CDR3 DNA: TGTGCCAGCAGTGAGGGGGACTCGGGGGCCAACGTCCTGACTTTC. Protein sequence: CASSEGDSGANVLTF.

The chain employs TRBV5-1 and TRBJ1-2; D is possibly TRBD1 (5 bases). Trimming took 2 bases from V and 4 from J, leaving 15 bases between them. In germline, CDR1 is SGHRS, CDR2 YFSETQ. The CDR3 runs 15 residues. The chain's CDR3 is CASSFGGEKIYGYTF. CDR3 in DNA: TGCGCCAGCAGCTTTGGAGGGGAGAAGATCTATGGCTACACCTTC.

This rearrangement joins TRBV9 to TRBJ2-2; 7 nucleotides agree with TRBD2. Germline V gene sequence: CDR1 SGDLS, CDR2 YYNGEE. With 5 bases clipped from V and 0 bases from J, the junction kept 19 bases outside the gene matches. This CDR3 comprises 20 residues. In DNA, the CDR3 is TGTGCCAGCAGTCTACCATTTGTGGCGGGAGCGGTCTCGAACACCGGGGAGCTGTTTTTT. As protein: CASSLPFVAGAVSNTGELFF.

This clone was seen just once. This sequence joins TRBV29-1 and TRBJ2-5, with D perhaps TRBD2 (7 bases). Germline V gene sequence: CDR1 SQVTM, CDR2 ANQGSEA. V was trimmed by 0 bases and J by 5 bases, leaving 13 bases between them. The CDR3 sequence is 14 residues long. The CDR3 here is CSVEDRGAYETQYF. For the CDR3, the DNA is TGCAGCGTTGAAGATCGGGGGGCATATGAGACCCAGTACTTC.

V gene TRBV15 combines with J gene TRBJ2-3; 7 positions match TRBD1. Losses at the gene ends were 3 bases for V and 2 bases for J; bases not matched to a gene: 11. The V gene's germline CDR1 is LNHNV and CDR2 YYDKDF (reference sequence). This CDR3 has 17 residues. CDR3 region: CATSRAVRGLFTDTQYF. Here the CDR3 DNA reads TGTGCCACCAGCAGGGCGGTAAGGGGGCTCTTCACAGATACGCAGTATTTT.

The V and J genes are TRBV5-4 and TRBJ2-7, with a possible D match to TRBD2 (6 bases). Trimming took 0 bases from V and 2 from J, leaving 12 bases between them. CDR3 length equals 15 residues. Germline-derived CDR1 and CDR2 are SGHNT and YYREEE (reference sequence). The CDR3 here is CASSLESGRPYEQYF. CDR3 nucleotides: TGTGCCAGCAGCTTGGAATCAGGGAGGCCCTACGAGCAGTACTTC.

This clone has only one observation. The CDR3 nucleotides are TGTGCCAGTAGTATGGACCGGGACAGGGCCCCCTACGAGCAGTACTTC. It encodes CASSMDRDRAPYEQYF. The rearrangement uses TRBV19 and TRBJ2-7, with 9 bases identical to TRBD1. J lost 2 bases, V lost 3 bases, and 8 bases had no gene match. The CDR3 totals 16 residues. Germline V CDR1 and CDR2: LNHDA, SQIVND (reference sequence).

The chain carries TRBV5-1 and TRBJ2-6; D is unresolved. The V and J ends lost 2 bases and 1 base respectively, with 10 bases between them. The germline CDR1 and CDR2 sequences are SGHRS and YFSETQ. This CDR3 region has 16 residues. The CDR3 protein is CASSFSSPSGANVLTF. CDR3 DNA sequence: TGCGCCAGCAGCTTTTCTAGTCCGTCTGGGGCCAACGTCCTGACTTTC.

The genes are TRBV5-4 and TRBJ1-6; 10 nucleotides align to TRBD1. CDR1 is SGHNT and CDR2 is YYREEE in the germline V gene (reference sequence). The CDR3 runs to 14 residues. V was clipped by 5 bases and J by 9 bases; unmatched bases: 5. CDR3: CASSSDRGPSPLHF. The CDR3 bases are TGTGCCAGCAGTTCCGACAGGGGGCCTTCACCCCTCCACTTT.

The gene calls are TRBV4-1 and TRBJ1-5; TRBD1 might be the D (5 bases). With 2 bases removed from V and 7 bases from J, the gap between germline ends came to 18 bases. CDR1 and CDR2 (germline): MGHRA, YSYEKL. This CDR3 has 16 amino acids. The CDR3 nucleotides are TGCGCCAGCAGCCAATTCGGTGCAGGGAGGGACCAGCCCCAGCATTTT. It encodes CASSQFGAGRDQPQHF.

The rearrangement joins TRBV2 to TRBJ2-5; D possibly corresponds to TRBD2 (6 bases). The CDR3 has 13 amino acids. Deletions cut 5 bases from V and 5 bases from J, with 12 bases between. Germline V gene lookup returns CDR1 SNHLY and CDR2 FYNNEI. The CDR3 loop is CASSPGELETQYF. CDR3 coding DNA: TGTGCCAGCAGTCCGGGAGAGTTGGAGACCCAGTACTTC.

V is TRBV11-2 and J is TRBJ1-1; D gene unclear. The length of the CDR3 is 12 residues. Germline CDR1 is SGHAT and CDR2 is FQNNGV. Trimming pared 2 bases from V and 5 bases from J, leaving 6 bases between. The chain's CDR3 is CASSLFVTEAFF. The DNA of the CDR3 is TGTGCCAGCAGCTTATTTGTAACTGAAGCTTTCTTT.

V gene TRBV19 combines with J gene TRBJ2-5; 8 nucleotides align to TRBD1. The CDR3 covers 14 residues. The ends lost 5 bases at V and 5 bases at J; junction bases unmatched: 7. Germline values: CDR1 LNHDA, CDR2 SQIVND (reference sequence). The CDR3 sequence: CASSVDRGRETQYF. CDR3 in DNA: TGTGCCAGTAGTGTCGACAGGGGACGGGAGACCCAGTACTTC.

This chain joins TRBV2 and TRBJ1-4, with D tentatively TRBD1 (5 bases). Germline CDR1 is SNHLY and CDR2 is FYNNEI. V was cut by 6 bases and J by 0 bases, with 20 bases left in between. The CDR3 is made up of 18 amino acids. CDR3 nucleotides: TGTGCCAGCAGCGATTGGGGCGGACCGTTTGCAACTAATGAAAAACTGTTTTTT. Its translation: CASSDWGGPFATNEKLFF.

CDR3 DNA: TGCGCCAGCAGCTCGAGGACAGGGGGTTCCTACGAGCAGTACTTC. This sequence encodes CASSSRTGGSYEQYF. V gene TRBV5-1 combines with J gene TRBJ2-7, with 10 bases aligning to TRBD1. After removal of 3 bases from V and 1 base from J, the junction contained 4 bases not matched to a gene. Germline V gives CDR1 SGHRS, CDR2 YFSETQ. The CDR3 has 15 amino acids.

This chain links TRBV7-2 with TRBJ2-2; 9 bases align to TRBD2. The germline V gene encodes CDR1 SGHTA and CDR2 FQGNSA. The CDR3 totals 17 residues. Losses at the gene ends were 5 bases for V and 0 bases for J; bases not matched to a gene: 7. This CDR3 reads CASSGPLAGPNTGELFF. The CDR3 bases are TGTGCCAGCAGCGGCCCCCTAGCGGGACCGAACACCGGGGAGCTGTTTTTT.

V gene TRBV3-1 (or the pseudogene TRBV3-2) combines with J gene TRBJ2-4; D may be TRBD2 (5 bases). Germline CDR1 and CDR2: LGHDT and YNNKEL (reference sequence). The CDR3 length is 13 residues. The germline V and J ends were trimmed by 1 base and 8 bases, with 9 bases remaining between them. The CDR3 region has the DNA TGTGCCAGCAGCCAAGTCCGGGGTTACATTCAGTACTTC. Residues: CASSQVRGYIQYF.

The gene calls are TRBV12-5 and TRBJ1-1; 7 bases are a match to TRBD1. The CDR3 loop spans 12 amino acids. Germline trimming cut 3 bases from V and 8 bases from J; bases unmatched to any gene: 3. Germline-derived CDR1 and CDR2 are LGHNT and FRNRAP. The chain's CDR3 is CASGLGDREAFF. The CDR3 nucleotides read TGTGCTAGTGGTTTAGGGGACAGAGAAGCTTTCTTT.

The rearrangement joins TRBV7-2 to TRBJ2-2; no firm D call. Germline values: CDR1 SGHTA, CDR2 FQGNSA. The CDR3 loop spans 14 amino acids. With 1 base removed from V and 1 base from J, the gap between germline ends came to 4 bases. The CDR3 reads CASSLGQNTGELFF. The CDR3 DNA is TGTGCCAGCAGCTTAGGGCAGAACACCGGGGAGCTGTTTTTT.

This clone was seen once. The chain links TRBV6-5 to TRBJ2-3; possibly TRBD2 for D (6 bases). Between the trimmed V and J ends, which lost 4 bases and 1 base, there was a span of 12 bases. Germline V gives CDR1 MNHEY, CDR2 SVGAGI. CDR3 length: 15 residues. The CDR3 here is CASSWESGGTDTQYF. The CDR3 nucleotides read TGTGCCAGCAGTTGGGAATCGGGGGGCACAGATACGCAGTATTTT.

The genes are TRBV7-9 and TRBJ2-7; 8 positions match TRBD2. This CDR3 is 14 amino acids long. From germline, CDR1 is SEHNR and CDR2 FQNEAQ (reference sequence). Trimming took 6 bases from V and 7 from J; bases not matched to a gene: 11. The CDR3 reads CASRGTGGKLEQYF. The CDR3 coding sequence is TGTGCCAGCAGAGGAACGGGGGGGAAGTTGGAGCAGTACTTC. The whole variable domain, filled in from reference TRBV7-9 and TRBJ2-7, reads DTGVSQNPRHKITKRGQNVTFRCDPISEHNRLYWYRQTLGQGPEFLTYFQNEAQLEKSRLLSDRFSAERPKGSFSTLEIQRTEQGDSAMYLCASRGTGGKLEQYFGPGTRLTVT.

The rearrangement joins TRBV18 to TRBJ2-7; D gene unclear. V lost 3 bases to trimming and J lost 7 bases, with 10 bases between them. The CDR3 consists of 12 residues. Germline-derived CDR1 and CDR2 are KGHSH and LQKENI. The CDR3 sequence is CASSPRGREQYF. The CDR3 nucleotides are TGTGCCAGCTCACCCAGAGGCCGTGAGCAGTACTTC. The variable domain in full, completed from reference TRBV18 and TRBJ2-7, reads NAGVMQNPRHLVRRRGQEARLRCSPMKGHSHVYWYRQLPEEGLKFMVYLQKENIIDESGMPKERFSAEFPKEGPSILRIQQVVRGDSAAYFCASSPRGREQYFGPGTRLTVT.